Described below is a single TCR beta chain sequence and its context. This sample is drawn from a study of blood T cell repertoires in COVID-19. Study background: Whether acute or convalescent, the COVID-19 samples came from the United States, Italy and Spain.

Per the study methods: Scientists estimated how many nucleated cells there were by amplifying reference gene primers. Some clones are missing from TCRdb's copy, which holds only in-frame ones; the method was immunoSEQ multiplex PCR. V and J calls plus clone size are reproduced from that table; the DNA served to infer D and trimming. The data contain some 150,000 clones, around 86% of them singletons. Sequencing used peripheral blood. This clonotype was sampled from a man between 50 and 59 years old with active COVID-19.

CDR3 DNA: TGTGCCAGCAGCGCGGACAGGGGGCAAGGTACCACCCGGATAGCTTTCTTT. Its translation: CASSADRGQGTTRIAFF. The rearrangement links TRBV9 to TRBJ1-1; 11 bases agree with TRBD1. Germline values: CDR1 SGDLS, CDR2 YYNGEE. CDR3 length: 17 amino acids. The J segment lost 10 bases and the V segment lost 3 bases, leaving 17 bases of the junction unmatched.